The sequence of this T cell receptor (beta chain) was determined in a study of cytomegalovirus exposure and HLA in healthy donors. Looking at the study overall: Inside one of the first data releases sat 85 million or so unique TCRs taken from HLA-typed donors.

Primers: 60 Vbeta forward and 13 Jbeta reverse. Data came from immunoSEQ multiplex PCR; TCRdb stores just in-frame clones and leaves some out. This table holds under 200,000 clones, approximately 79% found once. CDR3 length: 16 residues. CDR1 and CDR2 from the germline V gene are MNHEY and SMNVEV (reference sequence). V was clipped by 0 bases and J by 3 bases, with 15 bases between them. Material for sequencing was PBMCs. The J gene is TRBJ2-7, the V gene TRBV27, with D possibly TRBD2 on 6 matching bases. This TCR came from a human donor in good health. Written as DNA, the CDR3 is TGTGCCAGCAGTTTATCTCCGCACGGGGGACTCTACGAGCAGTACTTC. Translation gives CASSLSPHGGLYEQYF.